This passage covers 2 T cell receptor beta chains from one sample sequenced in a study of OX40 agonist ivuxolimab in advanced cancers. Libraries were prepared by immunoSEQ multiplex PCR; TCRdb keeps only in-frame clonotypes and omits some of them. The data contain fewer than 60,000 clones, about 88% of them singletons. The sample in question was CD4+ or CD8+ T cells sorted from blood, obtained in a trial of the OX40 agonist ivuxolimab. These receptors all stem from an adult with an advanced solid tumor such as melanoma, head and neck, liver or kidney cancer.

V usage is TRBV5-1 and J usage is TRBJ2-3; TRBD2 is a possible D gene (6 bases). Germline lookup yields CDR1 SGHRS and CDR2 YFSETQ. V lost 3 bases to trimming and J lost 0 bases, with 14 bases between them. This CDR3 contains 16 residues. Here the CDR3 reads CASSSGDGGSTDTQYF. CDR3 sequence (DNA): TGCGCCAGCAGCTCGGGGGACGGGGGTAGCACAGATACGCAGTATTTT.

In DNA, the CDR3 is TGCGCCAGCAGCTCCGGACAGGGGGCGGATACGCAGTATTTT. Its translation is CASSSGQGADTQYF. The J gene is TRBJ2-3, the V gene TRBV4-1; 11 nucleotides agree with TRBD1. The CDR3 length is 14 residues. The V and J ends lost 5 bases and 6 bases, in that order; junction bases with no gene match: 4. Germline V gene data show CDR1 as MGHRA and CDR2 as YSYEKL.